This is a list of T cell receptor beta chains from one sample in a study of blood T cells in healthy people across ages. TCRdb used MiXCR to reprocess the 5' RACE reads, holding one entry per CDR3 protein. Among about 1.6 million distinct CDR3 sequences listed, around 35% were seen once. The sequenced material came from blood. Receptor source: a woman in her 30s in good health. The CDR3 runs from the conserved cysteine through the conserved F or W. D genes are given only for firm matches. The size entry is marked missing in some rows and otherwise reads once, few, many or a size class.

d_gene,abundance,v_gene,j_gene,CDR3nt,CDR3aa
.,few,TRBV27,TRBJ2-7,TGTGCCAGCAGTTTATCTGGCAGGGTCAACGAGCAGTACTTC,CASSLSGRVNEQYF
.,.,TRBV12-3/TRBV12-4,TRBJ2-3,TGTGCCAGCATTGAGGGGTTGAGTGGAGATGCGCAGTATTTT,CASIEGLSGDAQYF
.,.,TRBV7-9,TRBJ2-2,TGTGCCAGCAGCTTCTTAACAGGGAGACCGAACACCGGGGAGCTGTTTTTT,CASSFLTGRPNTGELFF
.,.,TRBV29-1,TRBJ1-5,TGCAGCGCCGTGGACGGACACAATCAGCCCCAGCATTTT,CSAVDGHNQPQHF
TRBD2,.,TRBV4-1,TRBJ2-3,TGCGCCAGCAGCCAAGAATCGAGCGGGAGGGCCGGTACGCAGTATTTT,CASSQESSGRAGTQYF
.,.,TRBV27,TRBJ2-2,TGTGCCAGCAGTCCAAAACTAATAAGCGGGCTGAACACCGGGGAGCTGTTTTTT,CASSPKLISGLNTGELFF
.,.,TRBV14,TRBJ2-2,TGTGCCAGCAGCACCTCAAGAACCGGGGAGCTGTTTTTT,CASSTSRTGELFF
TRBD1,.,TRBV20-1,TRBJ1-6,TGCAGTGCTAGAGATGGGCAGGGGGCTACAAGTAATTCACCCCTCCACTTT,CSARDGQGATSNSPLHF
.,many,TRBV29-1,TRBJ2-4,TGCAGCGTTGAATTTTCGCGCGGAGCCAAAAACATTCAGTACTTC,CSVEFSRGAKNIQYF
TRBD2,few,TRBV20-1,TRBJ2-1,TGCAGTGCGCGACTAGCGGGAGGGCCGACGGGTGAGCAGTTCTTC,CSARLAGGPTGEQFF
TRBD2,.,TRBV20-1,TRBJ2-1,TGCAGTGCTAGAATAGGACTAGCGGGGGGGGACAATGAGCAGTTCTTC,CSARIGLAGGDNEQFF
TRBD2,.,TRBV6-1,TRBJ2-7,TGTGCCAGCAGTGACATTCGGACTAGCCGGTTCTGGTCGTACTTC,CASSDIRTSRFWSYF
.,.,TRBV27,TRBJ2-1,TGTGCCAGCAGTTTATCGTCAGACAATGAGCAGTTCTTC,CASSLSSDNEQFF
.,.,TRBV15,TRBJ2-4,TGTGCCACCGTAGAGAGTTTGCAAGCCAAAAACATTCAGTACTTC,CATVESLQAKNIQYF
TRBD1,few,TRBV24-1,TRBJ2-1,TGTGCCACCACCTCGGCAGGGGGCAAGAATGAGCAGTTCTTC,CATTSAGGKNEQFF
TRBD1,.,TRBV6-6,TRBJ1-1,TGTGCCAGCAGAATTACCGGGACAGGAGCTGAAGCTTTCTTT,CASRITGTGAEAFF
.,.,TRBV12-3/TRBV12-4,TRBJ2-7,TGTGCCAGCAGTTTACCGTATGAGAGTTCGGGCGAGCAGTACTTC,CASSLPYESSGEQYF
.,.,TRBV21-1,TRBJ2-7,TGTGCCAGCAGCGAAGGGGCCGGGACGTCAAGCTCCTACGAGCAGTACTTC,CASSEGAGTSSSYEQYF
TRBD1,.,TRBV18,TRBJ2-7,TGTGCCAGCTCACAATCCCGGGACAGCACCTACGAGCAGTACTTC,CASSQSRDSTYEQYF
.,.,TRBV9,TRBJ2-7,TGTGCCAGCAGCCCTGGCAGCTACGGGCAGTACTTC,CASSPGSYGQYF
.,.,TRBV30,TRBJ2-1,TGTGCCTGGAGTGGGGTCACAACTGAGCAGTTCTTC,CAWSGVTTEQFF
.,.,TRBV3-1,TRBJ2-1,TGTGCCAGCATCCCAGCAAGCGTATCCTACAATGAGCAGTTCTTC,CASIPASVSYNEQFF
.,few,TRBV7-2,TRBJ2-1,TGTGCCAGCAGCTTAGGCTACTTCAATGAGCAGTTCTTC,CASSLGYFNEQFF
.,few,TRBV4-1,TRBJ2-3,TGCGCCAGCAGCCACCATAGCGGACCCGGCACAGATACGCAGTATTTT,CASSHHSGPGTDTQYF
TRBD1,few,TRBV27,TRBJ2-7,TGTGCCCCCAGTGTAGGGACAGAATCCTACGAGCAGTACTTC,CAPSVGTESYEQYF
.,.,TRBV11-3,TRBJ2-4,TGTGCCAGCAGACATATGAGGTACCGGGGCGAGAAGATGTCGGCCAAAAACATTCAGTACTTC,CASRHMRYRGEKMSAKNIQYF
.,.,TRBV7-6,TRBJ2-3,TGTGCCAGCAGCACCGTTGATACGCAGTATTTT,CASSTVDTQYF
TRBD1,few,TRBV7-3,TRBJ1-1,TGTGCCAGCAGCCTAACGGGACAGGGCGGCACTGAAGCTTTCTTT,CASSLTGQGGTEAFF
.,few,TRBV6-6,TRBJ1-2,TGTGCCAGCAGTAGTTGGGACTCCTCCCGGAGAATTGATGGCTACACCTTC,CASSSWDSSRRIDGYTF
.,.,TRBV4-1,TRBJ2-6,TGCGCCAGCAGCCAATTTTTTCAGGGAGTAGCCTCTGGGGCCAACGTCCTGACTTTC,CASSQFFQGVASGANVLTF
.,many,TRBV29-1,TRBJ2-3,TGCAGCGTTGAAGAAGGACAGACAGATACGCAGTATTTT,CSVEEGQTDTQYF
.,.,TRBV6-2/TRBV6-3,TRBJ2-4,TGTGCCAGCAGTTACCCGGGTTTGAACATTCAGTACTTC,CASSYPGLNIQYF
TRBD1,few,TRBV7-9,TRBJ1-2,TGTGCCAGCAGCCTGGACAGGGGGGCCGGCTACACCTTC,CASSLDRGAGYTF
.,many,TRBV20-1,TRBJ2-5,TGCAGTGCTCCCCCGCCCCGGGGGCAAGAGACCCAGTACTTC,CSAPPPRGQETQYF
TRBD2,.,TRBV5-1,TRBJ2-5,TGCGCCAGCAAGGCAGCGGGAAGGCCGTTGGAGACCCAGTACTTC,CASKAAGRPLETQYF
.,.,TRBV5-1,TRBJ1-4,TGCGCCAGCAGCTCTACCGGGCCCCCGTTTAGAGCTAATGAAAAACTGTTTTTT,CASSSTGPPFRANEKLFF
TRBD1,many,TRBV13,TRBJ1-2,TGTGCCAGCAGCCCAGGACAGGGGGCCCGCTATGGCTACACCTTC,CASSPGQGARYGYTF
TRBD1,.,TRBV20-1,TRBJ1-5,TGCAGTGCAACAGCCGGGACAGCTTATCAGCCCCAGCATTTT,CSATAGTAYQPQHF
.,many,TRBV15,TRBJ2-7,TGTGCCACCAGCAGAGGGGCCGTCTACGAGCAGTACTTC,CATSRGAVYEQYF
.,.,TRBV10-3,TRBJ2-5,TGTGCCATCGGTGAGGTCAGAGAAGAGACCCAGTACTTC,CAIGEVREETQYF
TRBD2,.,TRBV30,TRBJ2-1,TGTGCCTGGATAGGTGGTAGCGGGAGACGCAATGAGCAGTTCTTC,CAWIGGSGRRNEQFF
.,few,TRBV25-1,TRBJ2-1,TGTGCCAGCAGTGGCGACAAGCGGCAGCAGTTCTTC,CASSGDKRQQFF
.,few,TRBV6-1,TRBJ2-3,TGTGCCAGCAGCCGCCCCGGGGGTTCCCTATCAGATACGCAGTATTTT,CASSRPGGSLSDTQYF
.,few,TRBV3-1,TRBJ2-3,TGTGCCAGCAGCCAAGCGGCGTGGGGCGCAGATACGCAGTATTTT,CASSQAAWGADTQYF
TRBD2,.,TRBV7-9,TRBJ2-3,TGTGCCTTGACCCGGGGGGGGAGGAACACAGATACGCAGTATTTT,CALTRGGRNTDTQYF
.,.,TRBV12-3/TRBV12-4,TRBJ2-3,TGTACCAGCAGAGCTAGCACAGATACGCAGTATTTT,CTSRASTDTQYF
.,.,TRBV5-1,TRBJ1-2,TGCGCCAGCAGCTTGGCCGGTGGAGGGCCAAATGGCTACACCTTC,CASSLAGGGPNGYTF
.,.,TRBV20-1,TRBJ2-4,TGCAGTGCTAGTCATTCTTTGGAAAACATTCAGTACTTC,CSASHSLENIQYF
TRBD2,.,TRBV7-6,TRBJ2-1,TGTGCCAGCAGCTTTACTAGCGGGAGCGGTTCGGGTGAGCAGTTCTTC,CASSFTSGSGSGEQFF
.,.,TRBV6-2/TRBV6-3,TRBJ2-7,TGTGCCAGCACCCTAGGGCTCTACTACGAGCAGTACTTC,CASTLGLYYEQYF
.,.,TRBV15,TRBJ2-3,TGTGCCACCAGCACCTTTCCGGAGGTAGATGCGCAGTATTTT,CATSTFPEVDAQYF
TRBD2,many,TRBV7-8,TRBJ2-1,TGTGCCAGCAGCTTAGGCGGGAGCAATGAGCAGTTCTTC,CASSLGGSNEQFF
.,.,TRBV4-1,TRBJ1-2,TGCGCCAGCAGCCAAGATCTAAGGAGGGGTAACTATGGCTACACCTTC,CASSQDLRRGNYGYTF